This T cell receptor beta chain stems from a study of blood T cells in healthy people across ages. Primed by a sample-barcoded 5' primer and a J-beta primer mix, a second PCR proceeded for roughly 6 to 12 cycles. TCRdb ran MiXCR on the 5' RACE reads and lists one entry per CDR3 protein. The sample carries 900,000 to 950,000 distinct CDR3 sequences, just under 30% recorded once. Germline CDR1 and CDR2: LGHDT and YNNKEL (reference sequence). V dropped 4 bases and J dropped 0 bases, with 21 bases sitting between them. The CDR3 runs to 19 residues. In regard to this clonotype: Its antigen remains unidentified.

Whole-study results and caveats: A roughly linear age-dependent decrease characterized TCR beta diversity per million T cells.

These data also formed part of another study, on T cells of mothers and their children. That work contributes: Material was donated by three healthy Caucasian mothers and their six children. Slightly higher but non-significant overlap marked related mother-child pairs versus unrelated pairs.

The V call is TRBV3-1, the J call TRBJ1-4; TRBD1 is a possible D gene (5 bases). This receptor was identified in a woman between 40 and 55 years old in good health. The specimen was blood. The CDR3 nucleotides read TGTGCCAGCAGCCTCAACCCGGGACTGAGGTTTGCAACTAATGAAAAACTGTTTTTT. Translating gives CASSLNPGLRFATNEKLFF.